This passage covers 21 T cell receptor beta chains from one sample sequenced in a study of regulatory T cells in long-lasting Graves disease. Arm-PCR with iRepertoire HTBI primers amplified the CDR3 regions for these TCR beta libraries. TCRdb itself ran the multiplex PCR reads through MiXCR, one entry per CDR3 protein. The table lists about 560,000 distinct CDR3 sequences, more than 15% of them singletons. Time point described: newly diagnosed GD, antithyroid drugs for less than 3 months. Extracted PBMC RNA gave rise to the TCR library. The sample was also reused in another study, on T cells in Graves' hyperthyroidism and ophthalmopathy.

The input for sequencing was peripheral blood mononuclear cells (PBMCs), taken at new diagnosis, from a patient treated with antithyroid drugs. The origin of the receptors is a man aged 18 to 35 with Graves disease.

This clonotype was seen a few times. The CDR3 region has the DNA TGTGCCACCCGGAGGGGGACCCCACCGCGGACCCAGTACTTC. As protein: CATRRGTPPRTQYF. V is TRBV28 and J is TRBJ2-5; either TRBD1 or TRBD2 may fit D (6 bases each). The germline CDR1 and CDR2 sequences are MDHEN and SYDVKM. This CDR3 region has 14 residues. V lost 10 bases, J lost 7 bases, and 22 bases lay in between.

V usage is TRBV6-1 and J usage is TRBJ2-1, with TRBD2 matching over 9 bases. CDR1 and CDR2 from the germline V gene are MNHNS and SASEGT. Unmatched junction bases numbered 8, after V lost 6 bases and J lost 8 bases. The CDR3 is 14 amino acids. The CDR3 region has the DNA TGTGCCAGCAGACCCGGGACTAGCCGCGATGAGCAGTTCTTC. It translates to CASRPGTSRDEQFF.

This clonotype appeared many times. This sequence joins TRBV20-1 and TRBJ2-3; 11 bases align to TRBD2. The V segment lost 4 bases and the J segment 6 bases; nucleotides outside the gene matches: 9. Germline V gives CDR1 DFQATT, CDR2 SNEGSKA (reference sequence). CDR3 size: 15 residues. CDR3 loop: CSAKPLAGGPDTQYF. The CDR3 DNA sequence: TGCAGTGCTAAGCCTTTAGCGGGAGGGCCGGATACGCAGTATTTT.

This clonotype appeared a few times. The J gene is TRBJ2-3, the V gene TRBV7-2, with a possible D match to TRBD2 (6 bases). Trimming stripped 1 base from V and 0 bases from J, with 20 bases between. This CDR3 spans 19 amino acids. Germline V gene data show CDR1 as SGHTA and CDR2 as FQGNSA. The CDR3 reads CASSLVSSWTTKSTDTQYF. The CDR3 nucleotides are TGTGCCAGCAGCTTAGTGTCTTCGTGGACTACCAAAAGCACAGATACGCAGTATTTT.

Many counts were recorded for this clonotype. The chain employs TRBV12-3 or TRBV12-4 and TRBJ2-5, with a weak D call TRBD1 (6 bases). V lost 5 bases and J 7 bases, leaving 14 bases between the germline ends. The CDR3 is 13 amino acids. CDR3 loop: CASSRTGPGTQYF. The CDR3 DNA sequence: TGTGCCAGCAGTCGAACAGGGCCCGGGACCCAGTACTTC.

V gene TRBV7-9 combines with J gene TRBJ1-1; D might be TRBD1 (5 bases). Germline V gene lookup returns CDR1 SEHNR and CDR2 FQNEAQ (reference sequence). This CDR3 has 17 residues. The V and J ends lost 5 bases and 0 bases respectively, with 19 bases between them. CDR3 DNA sequence: TGTGCCAGCAGCCCCAGTAAACCGGGACTCTTGAACACTGAAGCTTTCTTT. This encodes CASSPSKPGLLNTEAFF.

The rearrangement links TRBV30 to TRBJ1-5; D not resolved. Germline V gives CDR1 GTSNPN, CDR2 SVGIG (reference sequence). The CDR3 length is 15 residues. Trimming removed 2 bases at V and 2 bases at J, with 13 bases between. For the CDR3, the DNA is TGTGCCTGGAGTACCACCGCCGGGGGCAATCAGCCCCAGCATTTT. Protein sequence: CAWSTTAGGNQPQHF.

There are many counts of this clonotype. The genes are TRBV28 and TRBJ2-7, with a weak D call TRBD1 (6 bases). The CDR3 loop spans 15 amino acids. In germline, CDR1 is MDHEN, CDR2 SYDVKM. Trimming left V 5 bases short and J 0 bases short, with 14 bases between. CDR3 nucleotides: TGTGCCAGCAGTCCGGGACACTCAAGCTCCTACGAGCAGTACTTC. Protein: CASSPGHSSSYEQYF.

This clonotype has just a few counts. This chain uses TRBV12-3 or TRBV12-4 with TRBJ2-7, with 8 bases fitting TRBD2. The CDR3 runs 16 residues. J was trimmed by 1 base and V by 3 bases; bases with no gene match: 8. The DNA for the CDR3 is TGTGCCAGCAGTTTGGAGAGGCTAGCGGGTTCCTACGAGCAGTACTTC. Protein: CASSLERLAGSYEQYF.

There are many counts of this clonotype. The chain couples TRBV10-3 to TRBJ2-4; the match to TRBD2 covers 9 bases. The CDR3 runs 18 residues. V lost 3 bases, J lost 1 base, and 10 bases stayed unmatched. Looked up from germline, CDR1 is ENHRY and CDR2 is SYGVKD. In nucleotides, the CDR3 is TGTGCCATCAGTGAAATAGCGGGAGTGTTTGGTGCCAAAAACATTCAGTACTTC. Amino acid sequence: CAISEIAGVFGAKNIQYF.

This clonotype was seen at least ten times. This chain links TRBV7-3 with TRBJ2-5; 7 bases are shared with TRBD2. Trimming cost V 5 bases and J 4 bases; bases outside gene matches: 4. Germline CDR1 reads SGHTA; CDR2 reads FQGTGA. This CDR3 region has 13 residues. CDR3 in DNA: TGTGCCAGCAGCGAAACTAGCGCAGAGACCCAGTACTTC. As protein: CASSETSAETQYF.

This clonotype was recorded at least ten times. V is TRBV30 and J is TRBJ2-3, with TRBD2 as a possible D gene (5 bases). CDR3 length equals 14 residues. Trimming shortened V by 7 bases and J by 2 bases, and 16 bases separated the two germline ends. CDR1 and CDR2 (germline): GTSNPN, SVGIG (reference sequence). CDR3 residues: CAYNPGVFTDTQYF. In DNA form, the CDR3 reads TGTGCCTATAACCCCGGGGTATTCACAGATACGCAGTATTTT. Variable domain in full (rest from reference TRBV30 and TRBJ2-3): SQTIHQWPATLVQPVGSPLSLECTVEGTSNPNLYWYRQAAGRGLQLLFYSVGIGQISSEVPQNLSASRPQDRQFILSSKKLLLSDSGFYLCAYNPGVFTDTQYFGPGTRLTVL.

The chain recombines TRBV11-3 with TRBJ2-1; D not resolved. In germline, CDR1 is SGHNT, CDR2 YENEEA. V lost 0 bases and J 8 bases, leaving 8 bases between the germline ends. The CDR3 runs to 13 residues. CDR3 in amino acids: CASSLDAGDEQFF. CDR3 DNA sequence: TGTGCCAGCAGCTTAGATGCCGGAGATGAGCAGTTCTTC.

This clonotype was detected ten times or more. J is TRBJ2-3 and V is TRBV7-3; unclear D gene. Trimming stripped 0 bases from V and 1 base from J, with 14 bases between. This CDR3 has 17 amino acids. CDR1 and CDR2 from the germline V gene are SGHTA and FQGTGA. The CDR3 protein is CASSLTVDETRTDTQYF. The CDR3 bases are TGTGCCAGCAGCTTAACGGTCGACGAGACCCGCACAGATACGCAGTATTTT. Using reference TRBV7-3 and TRBJ2-3 for the parts outside the CDR3, the full variable domain is GAGVSQTPSNKVTEKGKYVELRCDPISGHTALYWYRQSLGQGPEFLIYFQGTGAADDSGLPNDRFFAVRPEGSVSTLKIQRTERGDSAVYLCASSLTVDETRTDTQYFGPGTRLTVL.

In this sample, this clonotype turned up a few times. V is TRBV7-8 and J is TRBJ1-3; maybe TRBD1 (6 bases). This CDR3 has 17 residues. Germline loops: CDR1 SGHVS, CDR2 FQNEAQ. V was cut by 4 bases and J by 1 base, with 17 bases left in between. CDR3 protein: CASSSWGGGGSGNTIYF. The CDR3 bases are TGTGCCAGCAGCTCCTGGGGGGGAGGGGGGTCTGGAAACACCATATATTTT.

The chain carries TRBV27 and TRBJ2-1; tentative D call: TRBD1 (6 bases). Trimming removed 6 bases at V and 16 bases at J, with 19 bases between. The CDR3 loop spans 12 amino acids. The germline V gene has CDR1 MNHEY and CDR2 SMNVEV (reference sequence). This chain's CDR3 is CASSSNRESLFF. In DNA form, the CDR3 reads TGTGCCAGCAGCTCCAACAGGGAATCCCTCTTCTTC.

The V gene is TRBV19, the J gene TRBJ2-1, with 7 nucleotides matching TRBD2. CDR3 length: 15 residues. The V gene end was trimmed by 6 bases and the J gene end by 0 bases; junction bases not matched to a gene: 5. Per germline, CDR1 LNHDA and CDR2 SQIVND (reference sequence). The CDR3 nucleotides read TGTGCCAGTAGGGGGGGGGGTAACTCCTACAATGAGCAGTTCTTC. It codes for CASRGGGNSYNEQFF. The variable domain in full, with the rest retrieved from reference TRBV19 and TRBJ2-1, is DGGITQSPKYLFRKEGQNVTLSCEQNLNHDAMYWYRQDPGQGLRLIYYSQIVNDFQKGDIAEGYSVSREKKESFPLTVTSAQKNPTAFYLCASRGGGNSYNEQFFGPGTRLTVL.

This clonotype was counted between two and nine times. This sequence joins TRBV6-6 and TRBJ2-3, with 8 nucleotides matching TRBD1. This CDR3 comprises 16 residues. Germline CDR1 reads MNHNY; CDR2 reads SVGAGI (reference sequence). V gave up 0 bases and J gave up 0 bases; unmatched junction bases: 2. The CDR3 protein is CASSYSDRVSTDTQYF. CDR3 coding DNA: TGTGCCAGCAGTTACTCGGACAGGGTTAGCACAGATACGCAGTATTTT.

This clonotype has ten or more counts. V gene TRBV2 combines with J gene TRBJ2-2; D is unclear. V was cut by 2 bases and J by 2 bases, with 9 bases left in between. The CDR3 is made up of 15 amino acids. Germline CDR1 is SNHLY and CDR2 is FYNNEI. DNA of the CDR3: TGTGCCAGCAGTGAACTGGGATTTAACACCGGGGAGCTGTTTTTT. Its translation: CASSELGFNTGELFF.

This clonotype was recorded many times. The V call is TRBV30, the J call TRBJ1-1, with 7 bases aligning to TRBD1. This CDR3 spans 14 amino acids. The J segment lost 1 base and the V segment lost 4 bases, leaving 6 bases of the junction unmatched. Germline CDR1 and CDR2: GTSNPN and SVGIG (reference sequence). The CDR3 DNA reads TGTGCCTGGATGACGGACAGGCGGAACACTGAAGCTTTCTTT. It specifies CAWMTDRRNTEAFF.

The sample holds a few counts of this clonotype. The gene calls are TRBV5-1 and TRBJ1-5, with a possible D match to TRBD1 (6 bases). Per the germline V gene, CDR1 is SGHRS and CDR2 is YFSETQ. The CDR3 consists of 15 residues. Trimming pared 4 bases from V and 8 bases from J, leaving 19 bases between. The CDR3 nucleotides read TGCGCCAGCAGCCCGGAGGGGGGAACCGTTAAGCCCCAGCATTTT. Encoded protein: CASSPEGGTVKPQHF.